A single sample gave rise to the 16 T cell receptor beta chains below, sequenced in a study of shared clonotypes between healthy human individuals. Clones were read by immunoSEQ multiplex PCR, and TCRdb kept only the in-frame ones, dropping some. The sample includes about 2 million clones, approximately 95% seen only once; the top ten take about 1.1%. CD45RO-negative, CCR7-positively selected cells formed the naive CD8 fraction, excluding terminally differentiated effector memory CD45RA+ cells. Sequenced input: naive CD8+ T cells sorted from blood. The receptors derive from a man aged 18 to 30 in good health.

J is TRBJ2-1 and V is TRBV30; tentatively, D is TRBD2 (5 bases). V was pared by 0 bases and J by 11 bases, with 8 bases between. Germline V CDR1 and CDR2: GTSNPN, SVGIG (reference sequence). The CDR3 loop spans 11 amino acids. The CDR3 DNA sequence: TGTGCCTGGAGTGTAGGACTGCAGCAGTTCTTC. Protein sequence: CAWSVGLQQFF.

The chain is built from TRBV2 and TRBJ2-7; D unresolved. The ends were cut back, 1 base at V and 1 base at J, with 11 bases in the middle. Per the germline V gene, CDR1 is SNHLY and CDR2 is FYNNEI. The CDR3 has 15 amino acids. CDR3 loop: CASSEESQHSYEQYF. The CDR3 coding sequence is TGTGCCAGCAGTGAAGAAAGCCAGCATTCCTACGAGCAGTACTTC.

This clone appeared once. Other DNA sequences from this sample encode an identical CDR3 as well. The chain combines TRBV9 with TRBJ2-7; 9 bases are a match to TRBD1. V lost 3 bases, J lost 6 bases, and 4 bases stayed unmatched. The CDR3 sequence is 13 residues long. Germline assignment: CDR1 SGDLS and CDR2 YYNGEE. The CDR3 DNA is TGTGCCAGCAGCGCGGGACAGGGCCTCGAGCAGTACTTC. Translation: CASSAGQGLEQYF.

This clone was seen only once. With a much larger clone just one base away, this may be a read error. Given the absence of the conserved phenylalanine or tryptophan at the CDR3 end, a read error is likely. The V call is TRBV30, the J call TRBJ1-6; D is ambiguous. The CDR3 extends over 12 amino acids. V gave up 3 bases and J gave up 6 bases, with 6 bases separating them. Germline-derived CDR1 and CDR2 are GTSNPN and SVGIG (reference sequence). The DNA for the CDR3 is TGTGCCTGGAGCTTGAGTAATTCACCCCTCCACTCT. Protein: CAWSLSNSPLHS.

The V and J genes are TRBV2 and TRBJ2-1; unclear D gene. In germline, CDR1 is SNHLY, CDR2 FYNNEI. The CDR3 has 11 residues. Trimming pared 3 bases from V and 10 bases from J, leaving 7 bases between. The CDR3 is CASSDYVEQFF. CDR3 DNA: TGTGCCAGCAGTGATTACGTCGAGCAGTTCTTC. Looking up the rest from reference TRBV2 and TRBJ2-1 gives the full variable domain: EPEVTQTPSHQVTQMGQEVILRCVPISNHLYFYWYRQILGQKVEFLVSFYNNEISEKSEIFDDQFSVERPDGSNFTLKIRSTKLEDSAMYFCASSDYVEQFFGPGTRLTVL.

The V gene is TRBV28, the J gene TRBJ2-7; a possible D gene is TRBD1 (7 bases). The ends were cut back, 4 bases at V and 6 bases at J, with 13 bases in the middle. The length of the CDR3 is 13 residues. Germline V gene sequence: CDR1 MDHEN, CDR2 SYDVKM. CDR3 sequence: CASSYIQGGEQYF. CDR3 DNA: TGTGCCAGCAGTTACATTCAGGGGGGCGAGCAGTACTTC.

The V call is TRBV28, the J call TRBJ2-5; D unresolved. The CDR3 length is 15 residues. Germline values: CDR1 MDHEN, CDR2 SYDVKM. V lost 2 bases, J lost 5 bases, and 15 bases lay in between. CDR3 DNA: TGTGCCAGCAGTTTAGGCGCAGGTCTTGGTGAGACCCAGTACTTC. This translates into CASSLGAGLGETQYF.

The J gene is TRBJ1-1, the V gene TRBV6-5; D perhaps matches TRBD1 (5 bases). The CDR3 is 12 amino acids. Germline assignment: CDR1 MNHEY and CDR2 SVGAGI. The V end was cut by 2 bases, the J end by 11 bases, with 12 bases between. CDR3 nucleotides: TGTGCCAGCAGTTACGGGGGTATCGACGCTTTCTTT. Residues: CASSYGGIDAFF.

This clone was seen a single time. The chain recombines TRBV4-1 with TRBJ2-1; 8 bases agree with TRBD2. V shed 4 bases, J shed 8 bases, and the junction held 13 bases outside the gene matches. CDR3 length: 16 residues. Per the germline V gene, CDR1 is MGHRA and CDR2 is YSYEKL. CDR3 in DNA: TGCGCCAGCAGCCTTCCACCAGCGGGAGAGGATGATGAGCAGTTCTTC. Protein: CASSLPPAGEDDEQFF.

This rearrangement joins TRBV6-5 to TRBJ2-6, with a tentative D call TRBD1 (5 bases). The V end was cut by 0 bases, the J end by 3 bases, with 6 bases between. In germline, CDR1 is MNHEY, CDR2 SVGAGI. The CDR3 runs to 15 residues. Here the CDR3 reads CASSYSGVGANVLTF. DNA for the CDR3: TGTGCCAGCAGTTACTCAGGGGTTGGGGCCAACGTCCTGACTTTC.

The chain has TRBV27 and TRBJ1-5, with D possibly TRBD1 on 6 matching bases. The CDR3 consists of 14 residues. CDR1 and CDR2 from the germline V gene are MNHEY and SMNVEV (reference sequence). V shed 5 bases and J shed 5 bases, with 13 bases lying between them. The chain's CDR3 is CASSETGDHQPQHF. The CDR3 DNA reads as TGTGCCAGCAGTGAGACAGGCGACCATCAGCCCCAGCATTTT.

V gene TRBV6-5 combines with J gene TRBJ2-5, with D possibly matching TRBD2 (7 bases). The CDR3 runs 13 residues. Looked up from germline, CDR1 is MNHEY and CDR2 is SVGAGI. Trimming took 6 bases from V and 0 from J, leaving 8 bases between them. CDR3 sequence reads: CASRGGDQETQYF. The CDR3 DNA sequence: TGTGCCAGCAGAGGGGGGGACCAAGAGACCCAGTACTTC.

This CDR3 reads CASSLGLAGSTDTQYF. In nucleotides, the CDR3 is TGTGCCAGCAGCTTGGGTCTAGCGGGTAGCACAGATACGCAGTATTTT. This chain connects TRBV7-8 to TRBJ2-3, with 8 positions matching TRBD2. Looked up from germline, CDR1 is SGHVS and CDR2 is FQNEAQ. The CDR3 length is 16 residues. V lost 3 bases and J lost 0; bases outside the gene matches: 5.

This clone was recorded only once. The J gene is TRBJ2-7, the V gene TRBV28, with D unresolved. Germline CDR1 and CDR2: MDHEN and SYDVKM. This CDR3 contains 15 residues. V dropped 6 bases and J dropped 4 bases, with 19 bases sitting between them. CDR3 sequence (DNA): TGTGCCAGCAGGCTAGTGGCAGGTTCTAGGTACGAGCAGTACTTC. This sequence encodes CASRLVAGSRYEQYF.

J is TRBJ2-7 and V is TRBV13; no firm D call. Germline CDR1 and CDR2: PRHDT and FYEKMQ (reference sequence). The CDR3 spans 15 residues. Trimming took 0 bases from V and 5 from J, leaving 14 bases between them. The CDR3 region is CASSLGDPRINEQYF. The CDR3 DNA is TGTGCCAGCAGCTTAGGGGATCCCCGTATCAACGAGCAGTACTTC.

The CDR3 bases are TGTGCCAGCAGCTATGGACTCGGGGGCTTAGGGTCCTACAATGAGCAGTTCTTC. It yields the protein CASSYGLGGLGSYNEQFF. This chain links TRBV5-6 with TRBJ2-1; the D gene could be TRBD1 or TRBD2 (6 bases each). The length of the CDR3 is 18 residues. Deletions cut 3 bases from V and 1 base from J, with 20 bases between. Germline-derived CDR1 and CDR2 are SGHDT and YYEEEE.